This T cell receptor beta chain emerged from a study of T-cell memory formation after mild COVID-19. Findings and caveats of the study: That cross-reactive memory joined was suggested by some responding clones appearing in pre-infection memory. Clones that contracted from day 15 to 85 had balanced CD4/CD8; later expanders were CD4+ biased.

Germline CDR1 is SGHKS and CDR2 is YYEKEE (reference sequence). Trimming shortened V by 3 bases and J by 6 bases, and 22 bases separated the two germline ends. The CDR3 covers 17 residues. Regarding this clonotype: What it recognizes is unknown.

TCRdb analysed the 5' RACE reads with MiXCR anew, one entry per CDR3 protein. The sample shows almost 250,000 distinct CDR3 sequences, approximately 15% of them seen only once. This receptor was identified in an adult woman who had mild COVID-19 (a few samples of this study predate the infection). Cell type and time point are not known. V and J are TRBV5-5 and TRBJ2-1; D not resolved. Input material: PBMCs or a T cell subset sorted from them (not recorded which). The CDR3 loop is CASSSSRQEPRANEQFF. CDR3 DNA: TGTGCCAGCAGCTCATCCCGCCAAGAACCTAGGGCCAATGAGCAGTTCTTC.